The T cell receptor beta chain under discussion was sequenced for a study of Ad26.COV2.S vaccination and SARS-CoV-2 variants. In germline, CDR1 is SGHDT, CDR2 YYEEEE. Between the trimmed V and J ends, which lost 5 bases and 0 bases, there was a span of 11 bases. This CDR3 contains 14 residues. A word on this clone: What it binds is not known.

Sequencing was performed with immunoSEQ multiplex PCR; in TCRdb, only in-frame clones are kept and a portion is missing. The profile shows about 350,000 clones, 65% to 90% of them singletons. The treatment: around 19 received Ad26.COV2.S at low or high dose, single or two shots; roughly 5 received placebo; per-sample allocation not given. Repertoires come from day 63 after the first vaccine or placebo injection. Points from the study as a whole: For non-spike TCRs, breadth in vaccine recipients resembled that in placebo recipients.

This chain links TRBV5-6 with TRBJ1-1, with D unclear. The sample in question was peripheral blood, obtained in a trial of Ad26.COV2.S vaccine versus placebo. The sequence was collected from a person between 18 and 59 years old who received the Ad26.COV2.S COVID-19 vaccine or a placebo. The CDR3 sequence: CASSFVGMNTEAFF. The CDR3 coding sequence is TGTGCCAGCAGTTTCGTAGGAATGAACACTGAAGCTTTCTTT.